This passage covers 6 T cell receptor beta chains from one sample sequenced in a study of T cells in Graves' hyperthyroidism and ophthalmopathy. TCR beta CDR3 regions were amplified from RNA transcripts. In the first-round RT-PCR of the TCR CDR3, the HTBI primer set was used. TCRdb re-analysed the multiplex PCR reads in MiXCR, keeping a single row per CDR3 protein. This table has a few hundred thousand distinct CDR3 sequences, roughly 23% appearing once. Material: blood. These receptors all come from a woman between 65 and 79 years old with Graves' ophthalmopathy.

This clonotype has only a few counts. This chain joins TRBV9 and TRBJ2-2; D unresolved. The germline V gene has CDR1 SGDLS and CDR2 YYNGEE. V shed 0 bases and J shed 3 bases, with 3 bases lying between them. This CDR3 comprises 13 residues. CDR3 amino acids: CASSVDYTGELFF. The CDR3, as DNA: TGTGCCAGCAGCGTAGACTACACCGGGGAGCTGTTTTTT.

The sample holds many counts of this clonotype. The chain has TRBV2 and TRBJ1-4; D gene uncertain. There are 15 residues in the CDR3. Germline V lookup: CDR1 SNHLY, CDR2 FYNNEI. Between the trimmed V and J ends, which lost 2 bases and 10 bases, there was a span of 17 bases. The CDR3 DNA reads TGTGCCAGCAGTGAATTGGCAGCGGGTAGAGGAAAACTGTTTTTT. Its protein product is CASSELAAGRGKLFF. Supplemented by reference TRBV2 and TRBJ1-4, the full variable domain reads EPEVTQTPSHQVTQMGQEVILRCVPISNHLYFYWYRQILGQKVEFLVSFYNNEISEKSEIFDDQFSVERPDGSNFTLKIRSTKLEDSAMYFCASSELAAGRGKLFFGSGTQLSVL.

This clonotype has more than one count but fewer than ten. The rearrangement joins TRBV13 to TRBJ2-3, with TRBD1 as a possible D gene (6 bases). CDR1 and CDR2 (germline): PRHDT, FYEKMQ (reference sequence). The CDR3 extends over 15 amino acids. V gave up 5 bases and J gave up 7 bases, with 19 bases separating them. The CDR3 loop is CASSAPQGRTYTQYF. The CDR3 DNA reads as TGTGCCAGCAGCGCCCCGCAGGGGAGAACTTATACGCAGTATTTT. Full variable domain (missing parts from reference TRBV13 and TRBJ2-3): AAGVIQSPRHLIKEKRETATLKCYPIPRHDTVYWYQQGPGQDPQFLISFYEKMQSDKGSIPDRFSAQQFSDYHSELNMSSLELGDSALYFCASSAPQGRTYTQYFGPGTRLTVL.

This clonotype was detected ten times or more. The chain combines TRBV10-3 with TRBJ2-3; D may be TRBD2 (6 bases). V was clipped by 6 bases and J by 2 bases, with 15 bases between them. Per germline, CDR1 ENHRY and CDR2 SYGVKD. The CDR3 is 15 amino acids. DNA of the CDR3: TGTGCCATCAGGAAGGGCCTGGGACTCACAGATACGCAGTATTTT. Amino acid sequence: CAIRKGLGLTDTQYF.

This clonotype was counted only a few times. The chain uses TRBV30 and TRBJ1-1; D is unclear. Deletions cut 2 bases from V and 1 base from J, with 11 bases between. Germline CDR1 GTSNPN, CDR2 SVGIG (reference sequence). The CDR3 has 14 amino acids. The CDR3 here is CAWSFGQPNTEAFF. The CDR3 nucleotides read TGTGCCTGGAGTTTTGGCCAGCCGAACACTGAAGCTTTCTTT.

This clonotype was counted only a few times. J is TRBJ2-2 and V is TRBV7-8, with 10 positions matching TRBD2. J was trimmed by 5 bases and V by 6 bases; bases with no gene match: 6. The CDR3 has 15 amino acids. In germline, CDR1 is SGHVS, CDR2 FQNEAQ. The CDR3 region is CASSWSGRVTGELFF. As DNA, the CDR3 is TGTGCCAGCAGTTGGAGCGGGAGGGTAACCGGGGAGCTGTTTTTT.